This T cell receptor beta chain was sequenced during a study of Ad26.COV2.S vaccination and SARS-CoV-2 variants. Whole-study context: Ad26.COV2.S shots went into the muscle once or twice, 56 days apart. Study-level results: Participants in the vaccine arm had higher spike-specific TCR breadth; placebo recipients had lower. Considerable breadth of spike-specific CD8+ and CD4+ T cell responses has reportedly been documented following vaccination.

Note on this clone: The antigen is unknown.

Only in-frame clones appear in the TCRdb table, and some are missing; sequencing was by immunoSEQ multiplex PCR. The sample comprises 300,000 to 400,000 clones, roughly 91% of which are singletons, and 3.4% rests with the top ten. V trimming: 11 bases; J trimming: 4 bases; junction bases outside the gene matches: 3. This CDR3 has 11 amino acids. The sample's treatment: some 20 received Ad26.COV2.S at low or high dose, single or two shots; 5 received placebo; per-sample allocation not given. Sampling happened 63 days after the first vaccine or placebo injection. This vaccine is an Ad26 vector that expresses the Wuhan-strain SARS-CoV-2 spike.

This chain links TRBV12-3 or TRBV12-4 with TRBJ2-7, with 9 bases lining up with TRBD2. This receptor was identified in a person aged 18-60 years who received the Ad26.COV2.S COVID-19 vaccine or a placebo. Specimen: peripheral blood, collected in a trial of Ad26.COV2.S vaccine versus placebo. The CDR3 loop reads CACGRAYEQYF. The CDR3 bases are TGTGCCTGCGGGAGGGCATACGAGCAGTACTTC.